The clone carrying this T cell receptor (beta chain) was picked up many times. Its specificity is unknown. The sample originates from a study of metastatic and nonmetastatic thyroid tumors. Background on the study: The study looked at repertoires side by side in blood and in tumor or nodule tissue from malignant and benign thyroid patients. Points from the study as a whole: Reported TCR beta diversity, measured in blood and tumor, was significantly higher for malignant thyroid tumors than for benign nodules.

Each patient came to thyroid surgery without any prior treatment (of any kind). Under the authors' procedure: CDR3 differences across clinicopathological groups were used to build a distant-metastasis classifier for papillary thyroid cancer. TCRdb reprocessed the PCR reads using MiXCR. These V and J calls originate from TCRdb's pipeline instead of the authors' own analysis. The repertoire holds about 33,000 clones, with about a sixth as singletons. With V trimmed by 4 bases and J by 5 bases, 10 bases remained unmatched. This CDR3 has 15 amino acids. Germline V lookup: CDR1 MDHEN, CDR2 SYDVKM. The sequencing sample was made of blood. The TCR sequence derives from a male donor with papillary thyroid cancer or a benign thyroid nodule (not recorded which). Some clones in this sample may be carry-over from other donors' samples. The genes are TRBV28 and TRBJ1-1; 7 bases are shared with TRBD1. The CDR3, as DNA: TGTGCCAGCAGTTCAGGGGGGGCTTCAGGGACTGAAGCTTTCTTT. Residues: CASSSGGASGTEAFF.